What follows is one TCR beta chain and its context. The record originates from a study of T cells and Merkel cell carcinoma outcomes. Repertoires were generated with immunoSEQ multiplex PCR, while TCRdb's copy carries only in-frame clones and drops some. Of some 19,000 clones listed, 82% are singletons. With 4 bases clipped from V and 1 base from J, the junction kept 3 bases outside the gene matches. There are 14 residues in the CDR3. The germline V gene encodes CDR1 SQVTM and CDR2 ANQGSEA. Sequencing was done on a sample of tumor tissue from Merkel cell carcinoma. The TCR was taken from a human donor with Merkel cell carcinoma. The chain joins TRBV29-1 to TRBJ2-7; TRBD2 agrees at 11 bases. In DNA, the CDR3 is TGCAGCGTTGCTACTAGCGGGAGTTCCTACGAGCAGTACTTC. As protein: CSVATSGSSYEQYF.